One sample yielded the 16 T cell receptor beta chains listed below, sequenced in a study of neurological immune-mediated disorders. TCRdb analysed the 5' RACE reads with MiXCR anew, one entry per CDR3 protein. Among around 64,000 distinct CDR3 sequences listed, over 9.5% were seen once. Sequencing was carried out using PBMCs. These receptors originate from a woman aged 60-75 years with HTLV-1-associated myelopathy (HAM/TSP).

This clonotype has at least ten counts. The V gene is TRBV4-1, the J gene TRBJ2-1; 7 bases are a match to TRBD2. The CDR3 contains 17 residues. V lost 2 bases to trimming and J lost 2 bases; unmatched junction nucleotides: 9. Per the germline V gene, CDR1 is MGHRA and CDR2 is YSYEKL. This CDR3 reads CASSQLSSSGAYNEQFF. DNA for the CDR3: TGCGCCAGCAGCCAACTTTCGTCTAGCGGCGCCTACAATGAGCAGTTCTTC.

The rearrangement uses TRBV20-1 and TRBJ2-7; the D gene is possibly TRBD2 (6 bases). The CDR3 consists of 15 residues. The V and J ends lost 2 bases and 1 base respectively, with 15 bases between them. Germline values: CDR1 DFQATT, CDR2 SNEGSKA (reference sequence). The CDR3 DNA reads as TGCAGTGCTAGAAACTCCGGGAGCGCATCCTACGAGCAGTACTTC. This encodes CSARNSGSASYEQYF.

This clonotype was counted between two and nine times. The chain combines TRBV10-1 with TRBJ1-2; 7 bases match TRBD1. V gave up 8 bases and J gave up 8 bases; unmatched junction bases: 11. Germline V gene sequence: CDR1 WNHNN, CDR2 SYGVQD (reference sequence). This CDR3 has 13 residues. The CDR3 bases are TGCGCCAGCGGAGACAGGGACTGGGGAGGCTACACCTTC. Encoded protein: CASGDRDWGGYTF.

This clonotype is labeled medium-sized. The rearrangement uses TRBV18 and TRBJ2-1; maybe TRBD1 (6 bases). CDR1 is KGHSH and CDR2 is LQKENI in the germline V gene. Deletions cut 5 bases from V and 9 bases from J, with 17 bases between. This CDR3 has 14 residues. DNA for the CDR3: TGTGCCAGCTCAGGAGGACAGAGAGGTACTGAGCAGTTCTTC. Translation: CASSGGQRGTEQFF.

J is TRBJ2-7 and V is TRBV5-6, with D unclear. Deletions cut 5 bases from V and 5 bases from J, with 17 bases between. The CDR3 consists of 14 residues. Germline loops: CDR1 SGHDT, CDR2 YYEEEE. The CDR3 region is CASRQGRRADEQYF. The CDR3 nucleotides read TGTGCCAGCAGGCAAGGCAGGCGAGCCGACGAGCAGTACTTC.

At least ten counts were recorded for this clonotype. The chain joins TRBV29-1 to TRBJ2-3; unclear D gene. CDR1 SQVTM and CDR2 ANQGSEA come from the germline V gene. The CDR3 loop spans 12 amino acids. The CDR3 is CRAGVGTDTQYF. The CDR3 region has the DNA TGCAGAGCTGGGGTGGGGACAGATACGCAGTATTTT.

There are a few counts of this clonotype. V gene TRBV20-1 combines with J gene TRBJ2-7; 8 positions agree with TRBD2. The CDR3 loop spans 14 amino acids. With V trimmed by 1 base and J by 3 bases, 5 bases remained unmatched. Germline CDR1 and CDR2: DFQATT and SNEGSKA (reference sequence). In DNA, the CDR3 is TGCAGTGCTAGAGCAACTAGCGGCGTCTACGAGCAGTACTTC. Amino acids: CSARATSGVYEQYF.

This clonotype was counted ten times or more. V gene TRBV3-1 combines with J gene TRBJ2-7; 7 bases agree with TRBD2. The junction had 3 bases not matched to a gene; V was cut back by 3 bases and J by 1 base. The CDR3 loop spans 14 amino acids. Germline V CDR1 and CDR2: LGHDT, YNNKEL (reference sequence). In DNA, the CDR3 is TGTGCCAGCAGCCAGCTGGGAGGGTCCTACGAGCAGTACTTC. Translated: CASSQLGGSYEQYF.

The sample holds many counts of this clonotype. V gene TRBV12-3 or TRBV12-4 combines with J gene TRBJ1-2; D call uncertain. The germline V and J ends were trimmed by 5 bases and 8 bases, with 15 bases remaining between them. The length of the CDR3 is 13 residues. The chain's CDR3 is CASSPGTADGYTF. DNA of the CDR3: TGTGCCAGCAGTCCTGGCACAGCGGACGGCTACACCTTC.

In its sample, this clonotype was seen many times. The chain employs TRBV3-1 and TRBJ2-7, with D possibly being TRBD2 (6 bases). V lost 4 bases and J lost 6, with 16 bases in between. The CDR3 loop spans 14 amino acids. CDR1 is LGHDT and CDR2 is YNNKEL in the germline V gene (reference sequence). CDR3 DNA sequence: TGTGCCAGCAGCCCACGGCGGGAAGGATCCGAGCAGTACTTC. Protein sequence: CASSPRREGSEQYF.

This clonotype was seen repeatedly, ten times or more. This chain connects TRBV7-9 to TRBJ2-7; D remains unclear. The germline gives CDR1 SEHNR, CDR2 FQNEAQ (reference sequence). V lost 1 base to trimming and J lost 2 bases, with 6 bases between them. This CDR3 has 13 amino acids. CDR3 residues: CASSLDSPYEQYF. The DNA for the CDR3 is TGTGCCAGCAGCTTAGATTCTCCCTACGAGCAGTACTTC.

This clonotype has at least ten counts. The chain has TRBV10-3 and TRBJ2-1, with D perhaps TRBD1 (6 bases). The CDR3 has 15 amino acids. CDR1 and CDR2 from the germline V gene are ENHRY and SYGVKD. V shed 10 bases and J shed 8 bases, with 24 bases lying between them. In nucleotides, the CDR3 is TGTGCCACCCGACAAGGGACCGAGGGGGTGGATGAGCAGTTCTTC. Its translation is CATRQGTEGVDEQFF.

This clonotype showed up many times. The rearrangement uses TRBV27 and TRBJ1-6; TRBD1 matches 7 bases. V lost 3 bases and J lost 7; bases outside the gene matches: 3. Germline CDR1 and CDR2: MNHEY and SMNVEV (reference sequence). The CDR3 contains 14 residues. The CDR3 region has the DNA TGTGCCAGCAGTTTGGACAGGCCCAATTCACCCCTCCACTTT. It translates to CASSLDRPNSPLHF.

This clonotype was seen ten or more times. The chain couples TRBV3-1 to TRBJ1-3; D not certain. This CDR3 has 15 residues. Trimming shortened V by 0 bases and J by 0 bases, and 6 bases separated the two germline ends. Germline V CDR1 and CDR2: LGHDT, YNNKEL (reference sequence). In DNA, the CDR3 is TGTGCCAGCAGCCAAGATCCTCACTCTGGAAACACCATATATTTT. It codes for CASSQDPHSGNTIYF.

This clonotype has at least ten counts. The chain uses TRBV27 and TRBJ2-5; a possible D gene is TRBD1 (5 bases). Germline CDR1 and CDR2: MNHEY and SMNVEV (reference sequence). CDR3 length equals 13 residues. V was shortened by 8 bases and J by 4 bases, with 14 bases between the two germline ends. The CDR3 is CASSQGFRETQYF. The CDR3, as DNA: TGTGCCAGCTCCCAGGGTTTCCGAGAGACCCAGTACTTC.

In its sample, this clonotype was seen many times. V gene TRBV20-1 combines with J gene TRBJ1-2, with 10 bases lining up with TRBD1. V trimming: 3 bases; J trimming: 2 bases; junction bases outside the gene matches: 0. This CDR3 is 13 amino acids long. The germline V gene has CDR1 DFQATT and CDR2 SNEGSKA (reference sequence). The CDR3 reads CSARGQGNYGYTF. The DNA of the CDR3 is TGCAGTGCTAGGGGACAGGGGAACTATGGCTACACCTTC.